This TCR beta chain derives from a study of blood T cells in healthy people across ages. Study observations and caveats: Strong correlation linked observed beta diversity and percent naive T cells.

CDR3 length equals 14 residues. V gave up 4 bases and J gave up 1 base; unmatched junction bases: 5. Germline values: CDR1 SQVTM, CDR2 ANQGSEA. Healthy Russian Caucasian donors spanned ages about 6 to 100 years. Details on this clonotype: Its antigen is as yet unknown.

PCR was performed a second time for about 7 to 12 cycles using a sample-barcoded 5' primer and a J-beta primer mix. In TCRdb, the 5' RACE reads were re-called with MiXCR into one record per CDR3 protein. The sample carries more than 650,000 distinct CDR3 sequences, about 55% recorded once. The sample consisted of blood. This chain connects TRBV29-1 to TRBJ1-1; 8 nucleotides match TRBD1. The clonotype originates from a man older than 75 in good health. The DNA for the CDR3 is TGCAGCGTTGCGTTCGGACAGGGGAACACTGAAGCTTTCTTT. It encodes CSVAFGQGNTEAFF.